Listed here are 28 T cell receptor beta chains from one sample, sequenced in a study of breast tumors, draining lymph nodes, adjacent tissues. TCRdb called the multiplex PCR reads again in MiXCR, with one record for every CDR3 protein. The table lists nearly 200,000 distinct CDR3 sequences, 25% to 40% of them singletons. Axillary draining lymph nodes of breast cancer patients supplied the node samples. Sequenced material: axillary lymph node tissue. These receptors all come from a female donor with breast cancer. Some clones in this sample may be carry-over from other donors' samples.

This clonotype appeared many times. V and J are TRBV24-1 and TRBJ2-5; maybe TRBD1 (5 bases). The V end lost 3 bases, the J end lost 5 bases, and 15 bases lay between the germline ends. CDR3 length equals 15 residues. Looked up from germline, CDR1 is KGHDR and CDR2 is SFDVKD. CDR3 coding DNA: TGTGCCACCAGTGATCTGCGGCCAGGGATGGAGACCCAGTACTTC. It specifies CATSDLRPGMETQYF.

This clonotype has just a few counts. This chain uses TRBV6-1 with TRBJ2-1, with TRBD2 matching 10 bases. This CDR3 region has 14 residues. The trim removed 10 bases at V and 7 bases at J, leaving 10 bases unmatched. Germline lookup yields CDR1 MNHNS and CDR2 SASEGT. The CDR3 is CAIQAGGPDNEQFF. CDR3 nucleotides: TGTGCCATACAAGCGGGGGGGCCTGATAATGAGCAGTTCTTC.

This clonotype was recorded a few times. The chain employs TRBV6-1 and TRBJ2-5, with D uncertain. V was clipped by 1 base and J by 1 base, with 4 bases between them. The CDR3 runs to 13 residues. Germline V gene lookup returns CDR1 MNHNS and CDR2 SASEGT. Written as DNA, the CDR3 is TGTGCCAGCAGTGAAGGGTTCCAAGAGACCCAGTACTTC. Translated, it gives CASSEGFQETQYF.

The CDR3 bases are TGTGCCAGCAGCCAAGATCAGGGGGGTGGAAACACCATATATTTT. Its translation is CASSQDQGGGNTIYF. The rearrangement uses TRBV4-2 and TRBJ1-3; TRBD1 matches 7 bases. CDR1 is LGHNA and CDR2 is YNFKEQ in the germline V gene. The CDR3 consists of 15 residues. The ends lost 0 bases at V and 3 bases at J; junction bases unmatched: 2.

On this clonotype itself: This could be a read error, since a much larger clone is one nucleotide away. The CDR3 here is CVSSLDPGVEETQYF. CDR3 nucleotides: TGTGTCAGCAGCTTAGACCCGGGAGTGGAGGAGACCCAGTACTTC. V is TRBV7-9 and J is TRBJ2-5, with a weak D call TRBD2 (6 bases). This CDR3 is built from 15 residues. Germline assignment: CDR1 SEHNR and CDR2 FQNEAQ (reference sequence).

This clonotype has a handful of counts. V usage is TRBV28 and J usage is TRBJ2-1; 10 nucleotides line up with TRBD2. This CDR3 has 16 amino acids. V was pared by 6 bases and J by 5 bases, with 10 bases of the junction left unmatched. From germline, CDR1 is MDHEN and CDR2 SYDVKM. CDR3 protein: CASRQGAGGPDNEQFF. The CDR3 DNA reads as TGTGCCAGCAGACAAGGAGCGGGAGGGCCGGACAATGAGCAGTTCTTC.

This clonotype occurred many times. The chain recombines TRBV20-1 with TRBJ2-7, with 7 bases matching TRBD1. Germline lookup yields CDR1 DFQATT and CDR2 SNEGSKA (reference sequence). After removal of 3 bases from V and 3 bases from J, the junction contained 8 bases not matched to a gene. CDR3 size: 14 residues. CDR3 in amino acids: CSARLAGGGYEQYF. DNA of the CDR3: TGCAGTGCTAGGTTGGCAGGGGGTGGCTACGAGCAGTACTTC.

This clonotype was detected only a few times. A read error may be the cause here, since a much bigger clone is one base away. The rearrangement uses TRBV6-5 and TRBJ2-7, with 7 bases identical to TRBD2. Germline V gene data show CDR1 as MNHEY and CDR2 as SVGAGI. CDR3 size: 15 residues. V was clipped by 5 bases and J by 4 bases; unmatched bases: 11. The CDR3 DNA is TGTGCCAGCAGTCGCAGGACTAGTGGGAGTTACGAGCAGTACTTC. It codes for CASSRRTSGSYEQYF.

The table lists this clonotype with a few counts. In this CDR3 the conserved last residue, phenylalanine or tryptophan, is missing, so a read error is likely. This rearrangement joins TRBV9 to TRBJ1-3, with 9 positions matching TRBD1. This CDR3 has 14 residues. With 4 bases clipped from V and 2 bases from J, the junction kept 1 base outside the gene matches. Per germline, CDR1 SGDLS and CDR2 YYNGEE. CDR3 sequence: CASSRDRAGNTIYS. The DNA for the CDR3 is TGTGCCAGCAGCCGGGACAGGGCTGGAAACACCATATATTCT.

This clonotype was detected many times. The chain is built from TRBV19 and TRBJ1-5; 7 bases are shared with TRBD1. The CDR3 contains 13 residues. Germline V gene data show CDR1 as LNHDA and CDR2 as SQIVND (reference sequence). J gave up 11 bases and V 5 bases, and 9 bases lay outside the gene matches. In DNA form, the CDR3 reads TGTGCCAGTAGTGTACTCCGGGACAGAGCCCAGCATTTT. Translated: CASSVLRDRAQHF. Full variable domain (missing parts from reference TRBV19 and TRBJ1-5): DGGITQSPKYLFRKEGQNVTLSCEQNLNHDAMYWYRQDPGQGLRLIYYSQIVNDFQKGDIAEGYSVSREKKESFPLTVTSAQKNPTAFYLCASSVLRDRAQHFGDGTRLSIL.

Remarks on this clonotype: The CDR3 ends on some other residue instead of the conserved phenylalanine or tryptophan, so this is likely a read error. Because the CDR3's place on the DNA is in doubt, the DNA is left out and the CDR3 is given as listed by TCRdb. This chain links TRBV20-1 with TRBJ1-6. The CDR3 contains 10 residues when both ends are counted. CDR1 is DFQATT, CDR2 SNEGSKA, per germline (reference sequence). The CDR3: CSARYPVRLA.

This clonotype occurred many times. In nucleotides, the CDR3 is TGTGCCAGCTCACCACCGGTCAGGGGCGGCTATGGCTACACCTTC. Its translation: CASSPPVRGGYGYTF. The chain has TRBV18 and TRBJ1-2; possibly TRBD1 for D (6 bases). Looked up from germline, CDR1 is KGHSH and CDR2 is LQKENI. Trimming cost V 0 bases and J 4 bases, with 12 bases left between them. This CDR3 contains 15 residues. Using reference TRBV18 and TRBJ1-2 for the parts outside the CDR3, the full variable domain is NAGVMQNPRHLVRRRGQEARLRCSPMKGHSHVYWYRQLPEEGLKFMVYLQKENIIDESGMPKERFSAEFPKEGPSILRIQQVVRGDSAAYFCASSPPVRGGYGYTFGSGTRLTVV.

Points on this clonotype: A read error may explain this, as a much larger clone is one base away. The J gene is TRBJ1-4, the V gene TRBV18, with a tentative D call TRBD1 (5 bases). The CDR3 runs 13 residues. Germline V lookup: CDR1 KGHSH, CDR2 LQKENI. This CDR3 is CASSPGADERLFF. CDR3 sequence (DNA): TGTGCCAGCTCACCAGGGGCTGATGAAAGACTGTTTTTT. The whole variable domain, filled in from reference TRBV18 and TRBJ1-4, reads NAGVMQNPRHLVRRRGQEARLRCSPMKGHSHVYWYRQLPEEGLKFMVYLQKENIIDESGMPKERFSAEFPKEGPSILRIQQVVRGDSAAYFCASSPGADERLFFGSGTQLSVL.

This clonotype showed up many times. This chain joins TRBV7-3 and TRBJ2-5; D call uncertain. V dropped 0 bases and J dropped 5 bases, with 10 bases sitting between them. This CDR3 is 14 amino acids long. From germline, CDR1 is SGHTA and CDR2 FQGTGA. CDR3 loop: CASSLTGSRETQYF. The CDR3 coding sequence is TGTGCCAGCAGCTTAACGGGCTCCCGCGAGACCCAGTACTTC.

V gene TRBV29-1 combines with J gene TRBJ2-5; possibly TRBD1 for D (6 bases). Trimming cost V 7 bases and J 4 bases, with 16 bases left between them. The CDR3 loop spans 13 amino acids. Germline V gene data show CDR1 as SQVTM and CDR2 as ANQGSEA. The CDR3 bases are TGCAGCGCACGTAGGGACACCTTAGAGACCCAGTACTTC. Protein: CSARRDTLETQYF.

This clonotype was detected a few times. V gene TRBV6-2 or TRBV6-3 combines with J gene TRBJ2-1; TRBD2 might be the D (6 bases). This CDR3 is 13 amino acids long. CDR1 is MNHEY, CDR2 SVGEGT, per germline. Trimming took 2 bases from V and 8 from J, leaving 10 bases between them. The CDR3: CASSYPPSDEQFF. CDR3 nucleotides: TGTGCCAGCAGTTACCCCCCTAGCGATGAGCAGTTCTTC.

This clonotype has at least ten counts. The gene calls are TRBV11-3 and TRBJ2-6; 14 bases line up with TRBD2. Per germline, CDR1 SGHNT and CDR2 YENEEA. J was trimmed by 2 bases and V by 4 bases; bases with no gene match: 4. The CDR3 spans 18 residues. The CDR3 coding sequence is TGTGCCAGCAGCTCTGGGACTAGCGGGAGCCCTGGGGCCAACGTCCTGACTTTC. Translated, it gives CASSSGTSGSPGANVLTF.

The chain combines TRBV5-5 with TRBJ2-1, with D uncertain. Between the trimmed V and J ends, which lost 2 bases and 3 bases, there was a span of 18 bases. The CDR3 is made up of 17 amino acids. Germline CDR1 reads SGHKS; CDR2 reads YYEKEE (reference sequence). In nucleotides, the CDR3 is TGTGCCAGCAGCTTAGGAACGGGCCCGCTCCTCTACAATGAGCAGTTCTTC. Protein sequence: CASSLGTGPLLYNEQFF.

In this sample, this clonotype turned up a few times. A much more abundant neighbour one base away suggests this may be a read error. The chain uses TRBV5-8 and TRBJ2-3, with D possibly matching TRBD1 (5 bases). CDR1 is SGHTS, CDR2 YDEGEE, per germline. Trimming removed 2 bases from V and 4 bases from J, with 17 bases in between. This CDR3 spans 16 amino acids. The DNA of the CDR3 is TGTGCCAGCAGCTTAATTGGGGCGGCCAGGTCAGATACGCAGTATTTT. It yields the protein CASSLIGAARSDTQYF.

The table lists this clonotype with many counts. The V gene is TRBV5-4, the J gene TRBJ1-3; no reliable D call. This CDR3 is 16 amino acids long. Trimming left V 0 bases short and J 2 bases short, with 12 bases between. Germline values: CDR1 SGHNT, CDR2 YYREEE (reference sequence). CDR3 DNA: TGTGCCAGCAGCTTGGACCGGGGAGGGACTGGAAACACCATATATTTT. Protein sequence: CASSLDRGGTGNTIYF.

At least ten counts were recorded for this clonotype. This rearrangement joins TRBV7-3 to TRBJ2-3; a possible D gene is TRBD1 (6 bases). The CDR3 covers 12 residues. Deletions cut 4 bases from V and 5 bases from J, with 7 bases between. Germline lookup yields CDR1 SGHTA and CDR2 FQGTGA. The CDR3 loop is CASSSTGDTQYF. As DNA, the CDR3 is TGTGCCAGCAGCTCGACAGGAGATACGCAGTATTTT.

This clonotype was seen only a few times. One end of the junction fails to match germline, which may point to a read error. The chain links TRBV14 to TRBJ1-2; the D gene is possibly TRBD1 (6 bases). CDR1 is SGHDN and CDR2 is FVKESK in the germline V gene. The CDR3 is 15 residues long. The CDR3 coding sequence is TGTGCCAGCAGCCAAGATGGACAGTCGTACTATGGCTCCACCTTC. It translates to CASSQDGQSYYGSTF.

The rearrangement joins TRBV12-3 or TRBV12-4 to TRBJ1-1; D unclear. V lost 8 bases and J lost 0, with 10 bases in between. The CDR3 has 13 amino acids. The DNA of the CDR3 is TGTGCCAGCTACTATGGGCTGAACACTGAAGCTTTCTTT. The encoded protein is CASYYGLNTEAFF.

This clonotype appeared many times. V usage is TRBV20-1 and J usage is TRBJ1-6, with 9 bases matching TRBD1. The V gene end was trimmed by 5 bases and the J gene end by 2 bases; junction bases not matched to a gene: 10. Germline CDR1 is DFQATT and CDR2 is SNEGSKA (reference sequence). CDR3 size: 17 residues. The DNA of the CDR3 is TGCAGTGCTCACGACAGGGGGACTTTGCCCTATAATTCACCCCTCCACTTT. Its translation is CSAHDRGTLPYNSPLHF.

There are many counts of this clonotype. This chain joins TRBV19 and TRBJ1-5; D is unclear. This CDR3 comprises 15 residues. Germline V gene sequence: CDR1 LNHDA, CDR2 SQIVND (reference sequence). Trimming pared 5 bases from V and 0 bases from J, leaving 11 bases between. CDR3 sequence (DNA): TGTGCCAGTAGTGGTTTGGACCGTAGCAATCAGCCCCAGCATTTT. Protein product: CASSGLDRSNQPQHF.

DNA for the CDR3: TGTGCCAGTAGTATAGGGGTTGCCAAAAACATTCAGTACTTC. This encodes CASSIGVAKNIQYF. The chain joins TRBV19 to TRBJ2-4; D remains unclear. CDR1 is LNHDA and CDR2 is SQIVND in the germline V gene (reference sequence). Trimming stripped 1 base from V and 1 base from J, with 5 bases between. The CDR3 covers 14 residues.

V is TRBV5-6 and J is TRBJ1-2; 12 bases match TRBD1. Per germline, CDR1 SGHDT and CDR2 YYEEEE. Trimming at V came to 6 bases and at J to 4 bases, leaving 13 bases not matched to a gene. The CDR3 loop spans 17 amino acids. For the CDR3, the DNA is TGTGCCAGCACTAGGGCCGGGACAGGGGGCCCTGGCTATGGCTACACCTTC. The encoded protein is CASTRAGTGGPGYGYTF.

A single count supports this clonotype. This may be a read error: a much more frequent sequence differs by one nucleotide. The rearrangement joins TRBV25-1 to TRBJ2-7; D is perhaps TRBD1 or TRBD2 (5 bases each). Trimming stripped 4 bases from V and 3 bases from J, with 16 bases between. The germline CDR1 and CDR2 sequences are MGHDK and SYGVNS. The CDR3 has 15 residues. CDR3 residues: CASSGPGPGDYEQYF. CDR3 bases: TGTGCCAGCAGTGGACCGGGACCAGGAGACTACGAGCAGTACTTC.